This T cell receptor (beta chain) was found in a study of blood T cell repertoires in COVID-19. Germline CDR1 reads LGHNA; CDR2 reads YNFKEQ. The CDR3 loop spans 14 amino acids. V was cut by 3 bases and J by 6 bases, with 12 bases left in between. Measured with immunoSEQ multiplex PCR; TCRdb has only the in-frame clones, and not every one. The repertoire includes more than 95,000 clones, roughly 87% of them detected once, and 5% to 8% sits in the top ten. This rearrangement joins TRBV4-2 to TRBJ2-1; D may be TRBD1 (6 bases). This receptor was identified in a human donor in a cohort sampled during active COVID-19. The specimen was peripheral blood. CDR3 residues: CASSQGDRSNEQFF. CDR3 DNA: TGTGCCAGCAGCCAGGGCGACAGGTCCAATGAGCAGTTCTTC.